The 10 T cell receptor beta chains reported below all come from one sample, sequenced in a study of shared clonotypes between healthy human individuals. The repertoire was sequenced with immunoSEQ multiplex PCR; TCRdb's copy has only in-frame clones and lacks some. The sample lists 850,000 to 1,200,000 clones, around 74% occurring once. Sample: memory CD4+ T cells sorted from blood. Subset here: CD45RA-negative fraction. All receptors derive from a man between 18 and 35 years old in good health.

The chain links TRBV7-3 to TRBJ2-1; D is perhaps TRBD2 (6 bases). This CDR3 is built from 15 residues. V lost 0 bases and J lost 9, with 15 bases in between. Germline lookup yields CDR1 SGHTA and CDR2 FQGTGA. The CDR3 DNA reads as TGTGCCAGCAGCTTAACGTTAACCGAGGGAGGTGAGCAGTTCTTC. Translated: CASSLTLTEGGEQFF.

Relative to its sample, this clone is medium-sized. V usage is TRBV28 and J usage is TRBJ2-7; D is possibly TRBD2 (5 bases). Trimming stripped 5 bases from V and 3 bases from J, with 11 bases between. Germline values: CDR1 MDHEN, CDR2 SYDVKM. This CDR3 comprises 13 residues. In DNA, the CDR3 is TGTGCCAGCAGTGCGAGCGCGGGCTACGAGCAGTACTTC. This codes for CASSASAGYEQYF.

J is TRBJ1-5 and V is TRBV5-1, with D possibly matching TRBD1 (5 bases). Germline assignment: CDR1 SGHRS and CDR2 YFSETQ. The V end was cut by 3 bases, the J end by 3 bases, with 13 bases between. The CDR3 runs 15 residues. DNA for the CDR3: TGCGCCAGCAGCTACGACAGCGGCCTCAATCAGCCCCAGCATTTT. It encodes CASSYDSGLNQPQHF.

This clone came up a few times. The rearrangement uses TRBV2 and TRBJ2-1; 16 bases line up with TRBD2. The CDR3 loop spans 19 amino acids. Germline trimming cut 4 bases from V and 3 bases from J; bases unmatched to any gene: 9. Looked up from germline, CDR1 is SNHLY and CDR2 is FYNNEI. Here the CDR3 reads CASSGSGLAGGEDYNEQFF. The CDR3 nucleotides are TGTGCCAGCAGTGGGTCGGGACTAGCGGGAGGGGAGGACTACAATGAGCAGTTCTTC.

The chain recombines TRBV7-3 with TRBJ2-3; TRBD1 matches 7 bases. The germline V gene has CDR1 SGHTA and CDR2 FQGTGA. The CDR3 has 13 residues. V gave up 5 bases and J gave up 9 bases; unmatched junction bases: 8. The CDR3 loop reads CASSPDRDRTQYF. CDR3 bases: TGTGCCAGCAGCCCAGACAGGGACAGAACGCAGTATTTT.

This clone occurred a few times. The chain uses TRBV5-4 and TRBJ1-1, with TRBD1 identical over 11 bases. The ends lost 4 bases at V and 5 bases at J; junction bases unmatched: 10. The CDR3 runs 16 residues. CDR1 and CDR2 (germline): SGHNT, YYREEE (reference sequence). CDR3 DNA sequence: TGTGCCAGCAGCCCTCGGGACAGGGGGAGAGAAACTGAAGCTTTCTTT. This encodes CASSPRDRGRETEAFF.

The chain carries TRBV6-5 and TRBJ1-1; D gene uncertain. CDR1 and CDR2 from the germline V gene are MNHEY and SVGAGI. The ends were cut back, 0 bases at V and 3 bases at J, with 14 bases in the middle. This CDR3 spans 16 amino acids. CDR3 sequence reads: CASSYSRPPGDTEAFF. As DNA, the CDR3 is TGTGCCAGCAGTTACTCCAGACCCCCGGGAGACACTGAAGCTTTCTTT.

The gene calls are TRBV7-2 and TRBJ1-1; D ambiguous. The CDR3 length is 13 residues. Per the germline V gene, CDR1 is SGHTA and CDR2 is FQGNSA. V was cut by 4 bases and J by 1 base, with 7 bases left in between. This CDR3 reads CASSSRQNTEAFF. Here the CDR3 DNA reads TGTGCCAGCAGCTCCAGACAGAACACTGAAGCTTTCTTT. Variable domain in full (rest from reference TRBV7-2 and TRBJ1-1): GAGVSQSPSNKVTEKGKDVELRCDPISGHTALYWYRQSLGQGLEFLIYFQGNSAPDKSGLPSDRFSAERTGGSVSTLTIQRTQQEDSAVYLCASSSRQNTEAFFGQGTRLTVV.

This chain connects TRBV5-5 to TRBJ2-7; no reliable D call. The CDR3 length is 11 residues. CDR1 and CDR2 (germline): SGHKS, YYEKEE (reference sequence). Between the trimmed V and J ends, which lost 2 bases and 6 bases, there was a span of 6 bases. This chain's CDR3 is CASSFYLEQYF. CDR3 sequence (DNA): TGTGCCAGCAGCTTCTATCTCGAGCAGTACTTC.

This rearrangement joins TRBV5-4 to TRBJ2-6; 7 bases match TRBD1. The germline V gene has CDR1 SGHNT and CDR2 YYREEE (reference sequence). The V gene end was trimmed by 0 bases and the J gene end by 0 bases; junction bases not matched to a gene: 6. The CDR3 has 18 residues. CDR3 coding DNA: TGTGCCAGCAGCTTGGCCCGGGACAGAGGCTCTGGGGCCAACGTCCTGACTTTC. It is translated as CASSLARDRGSGANVLTF.